A selection of T cell receptor beta chains follows, all from one sample in a study of cytomegalovirus exposure and HLA in healthy donors. Method: immunoSEQ multiplex PCR; TCRdb's copy keeps in-frame clones and lacks some. The sample consists of 93,000 or so clones, around 77% of them appearing once. Sequencing input: PBMCs. These TCRs come from a man in his fifties or sixties in good health and CMV-seropositive. CDR3s include the opening cysteine and the closing phenylalanine or tryptophan. A D gene is named only where the DNA matches it firmly. The size entry is marked missing in some rows and otherwise reads once, few, many or a size class.

V gene: TRBV6-6
D gene: -
clone size: -
J gene: TRBJ2-7
CDR3 DNA: TGTGCCAGCAGTTTTCAGGGGCGCGCGGAAGAGCAGTACTTC
CDR3 protein: CASSFQGRAEEQYF

V gene: TRBV14
D gene: TRBD1
clone size: -
J gene: TRBJ2-7
CDR3 DNA: TGTGCCAGCAGCCCCGGGACAGGCCTATACGAGCAGTACTTC
CDR3 protein: CASSPGTGLYEQYF

V gene: TRBV14
D gene: -
clone size: -
J gene: TRBJ2-6
CDR3 DNA: TGTGCCAGCAGCCATCAAACAGGAGACTTCTCTGGGGCCAACGTCCTGACTTTC
CDR3 protein: CASSHQTGDFSGANVLTF

V gene: TRBV7-8
D gene: -
clone size: -
J gene: TRBJ2-7
CDR3 DNA: TGTGCCAGCAGCCCCTCCGGGACATCGCCCGAGCAGTACTTC
CDR3 protein: CASSPSGTSPEQYF

V gene: TRBV19
D gene: -
clone size: -
J gene: TRBJ1-2
CDR3 DNA: TGTGCCAGTAGTATACAGGCATATGGCTACACCTTC
CDR3 protein: CASSIQAYGYTF

V gene: TRBV28
D gene: -
clone size: -
J gene: TRBJ2-3
CDR3 DNA: TGTGCCAGCAGACCCCTGAGGGAAGGGACGCAGTATTTT
CDR3 protein: CASRPLREGTQYF

V gene: TRBV28
D gene: TRBD2
clone size: -
J gene: TRBJ2-5
CDR3 DNA: TGTGCCAGCAGTTTACCTAGCGGGATCAGGGAGACCCAGTACTTC
CDR3 protein: CASSLPSGIRETQYF

V gene: TRBV4-1
D gene: TRBD1
clone size: few
J gene: TRBJ2-4
CDR3 DNA: TGCGCCAGCAGCCAAGTACAGGGGGTCCTAGACATTCAGTACTTC
CDR3 protein: CASSQVQGVLDIQYF

V gene: TRBV12-2
D gene: -
clone size: -
J gene: TRBJ2-7
CDR3 DNA: TGTGCAAGTCGCTTAGCGGGCCTCTCCTACGAGCAGTACTTC
CDR3 protein: CASRLAGLSYEQYF

V gene: TRBV25-1
D gene: -
clone size: -
J gene: TRBJ2-1
CDR3 DNA: TGTGCCAGCAGGGACACTGGGGCCTACAATGAGCAGTTCTTC
CDR3 protein: CASRDTGAYNEQFF

V gene: TRBV15
D gene: -
clone size: -
J gene: TRBJ1-5
CDR3 DNA: TGTGCCACCAGCAGAGTAGGGGCCGGTTACGTAGATCAGCCCCAGCATTTT
CDR3 protein: CATSRVGAGYVDQPQHF

V gene: TRBV5-8
D gene: -
clone size: -
J gene: TRBJ2-7
CDR3 DNA: TGTGCCAGCAGCTCGGGACTCTTCGAGCAGTACTTC
CDR3 protein: CASSSGLFEQYF

V gene: TRBV11-2
D gene: -
clone size: -
J gene: TRBJ2-3
CDR3 DNA: TGTGCCAGCAGCTTAAATCGGGGGGATACGCAGTATTTT
CDR3 protein: CASSLNRGDTQYF

V gene: TRBV5-4
D gene: -
clone size: -
J gene: TRBJ2-1
CDR3 DNA: TGTGCCAGCATGGGCTTCAATGAGCAGTTCTTC
CDR3 protein: CASMGFNEQFF

V gene: TRBV5-4
D gene: TRBD2
clone size: -
J gene: TRBJ2-2
CDR3 DNA: TGTGCCAGCAGCTTGGGGGGTCTAGCGGTGAACACCGGGGAGCTGTTTTTT
CDR3 protein: CASSLGGLAVNTGELFF

V gene: TRBV30
D gene: -
clone size: -
J gene: TRBJ1-6
CDR3 DNA: TGTGCCTGGAGTCCGGGGGCCTATAATTCACCCCTCCACTTT
CDR3 protein: CAWSPGAYNSPLHF

V gene: TRBV29-1
D gene: -
clone size: -
J gene: TRBJ1-3
CDR3 DNA: TGCAGCGTTGACGGGGGGAAGGGACTAAAGGGAAACACCATATATTTT
CDR3 protein: CSVDGGKGLKGNTIYF

V gene: TRBV25-1
D gene: -
clone size: -
J gene: TRBJ1-4
CDR3 DNA: TGTGCCACCCGCGGGTCCCTAAGGAGTGAAAAACTGTTTTTT
CDR3 protein: CATRGSLRSEKLFF

V gene: TRBV18
D gene: -
clone size: -
J gene: TRBJ1-1
CDR3 DNA: TGTGCCAGCTCACCAGGGACGGGGGGCACTGAAGCTTTCTTT
CDR3 protein: CASSPGTGGTEAFF

V gene: TRBV6-5
D gene: -
clone size: few
J gene: TRBJ2-7
CDR3 DNA: TGTGCCAGCAGTCCTCAGGAATCCTACGAGCAGTACTTC
CDR3 protein: CASSPQESYEQYF

V gene: TRBV5-1
D gene: -
clone size: -
J gene: TRBJ2-1
CDR3 DNA: TGCGCCAGCAGCCTCGTCTCTTCGGACAGCGCGGGGTACAGGGGGCAGTTCTTC
CDR3 protein: CASSLVSSDSAGYRGQFF

V gene: TRBV5-6
D gene: -
clone size: -
J gene: TRBJ2-5
CDR3 DNA: TGTGCCAGCAGCTTGGTAACAGGGTACCAAGAGACCCAGTACTTC
CDR3 protein: CASSLVTGYQETQYF

V gene: TRBV9
D gene: -
clone size: few
J gene: TRBJ1-3
CDR3 DNA: TGTGCCAGCAGCTCGAGACGGGGAGAATGGTCTGGAAACACCATATATTTT
CDR3 protein: CASSSRRGEWSGNTIYF

V gene: TRBV4-2
D gene: TRBD2
clone size: -
J gene: TRBJ2-7
CDR3 DNA: TGTGCCAGCAGCCAAGCAACTAGCGGGAGCTACGAGCAGTACTTC
CDR3 protein: CASSQATSGSYEQYF

V gene: TRBV7-9
D gene: -
clone size: -
J gene: TRBJ2-7
CDR3 DNA: TGTTCCAGCAGCCCTAGACAGGACAGAACATACGAGCAGTACTTC
CDR3 protein: CSSSPRQDRTYEQYF

V gene: TRBV6-1
D gene: -
clone size: -
J gene: TRBJ2-7
CDR3 DNA: TGTGCCAGCAGTGAATCGGTAGCGTTCTCCTACGAGCAGTACTTC
CDR3 protein: CASSESVAFSYEQYF

V gene: TRBV2
D gene: TRBD1
clone size: -
J gene: TRBJ2-7
CDR3 DNA: TGTGCCAGCAGGACGGCGCCGGGACAGAGCTACGAGCAGTACTTC
CDR3 protein: CASRTAPGQSYEQYF